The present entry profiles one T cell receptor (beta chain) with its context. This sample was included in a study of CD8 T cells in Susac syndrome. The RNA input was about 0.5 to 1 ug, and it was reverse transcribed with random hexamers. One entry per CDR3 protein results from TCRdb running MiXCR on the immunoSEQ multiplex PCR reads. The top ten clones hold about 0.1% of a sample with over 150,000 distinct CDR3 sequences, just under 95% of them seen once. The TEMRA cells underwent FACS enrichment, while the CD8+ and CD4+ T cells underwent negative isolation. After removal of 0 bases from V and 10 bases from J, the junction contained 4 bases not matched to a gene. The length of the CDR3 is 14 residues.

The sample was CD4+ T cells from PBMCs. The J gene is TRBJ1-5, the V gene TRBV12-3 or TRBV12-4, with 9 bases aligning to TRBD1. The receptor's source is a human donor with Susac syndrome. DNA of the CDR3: TGTGCCAGCAGTTTAGCGACAGGGGGTAGACCCCAGCATTTT. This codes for CASSLATGGRPQHF.